A single sample gave rise to the 19 T cell receptor beta chains below, sequenced in a study of breast tumors, draining lymph nodes, adjacent tissues (dated by TCRdb to about 2016). The axillary draining lymph nodes of breast cancer patients were the source of the lymph node samples. The library was prepared using multiplex PCR. These reads were obtained on an Illumina HiSeq 2000. TCRdb redid the processing of the public reads, applying fastp at Q25 and MiXCR, and retained in-frame beta chains. A single entry per CDR3 protein holds the most common genes and DNA from its merged rows. Recorded for this sample are approximately 150,000 distinct CDR3 sequences; approximately 30% of them occurred a single time. The ten most abundant clones make up around 4% of the sample. Input material: axillary lymph node tissue. The receptors originated from a female donor with breast cancer. Some clones in this sample may be carry-over from other donors' samples.

The chain carries TRBV3-2 and TRBJ1-2; the D call of TRBD1 is as the table states it, not checked on the DNA. TRBV3-2 is deemed a pseudogene. The CDR3 sequence is 15 residues long. CDR3 bases: TGTGCCAGCAACCGGGACAGGAGGGCCAACTATGGCTACATCTTC. It translates to CASNRDRRANYGYIF.

This clonotype was picked up many times. J is TRBJ2-2 and V is TRBV2; the match to TRBD1 covers 7 bases. Germline V CDR1 and CDR2: SNHLY, FYNNEI. CDR3 length: 11 amino acids. The CDR3 nucleotides are TGTGCAGGACAGGTTCCCGGGGAGCTGTTTTTT. Translating gives CAGQVPGELFF.

This clonotype was seen many times. The rearrangement joins TRBV12-5 to TRBJ2-6; no clear D. The CDR3 is 15 amino acids. Germline V CDR1 and CDR2: LGHNT, FRNRAP. V lost 6 bases to trimming and J lost 4 bases, with 13 bases between them. The DNA of the CDR3 is TGTGCTAGTGGCCCCGAGGCCTACGGGGCCAACGTCCTGACTTTC. It codes for CASGPEAYGANVLTF.

This clonotype was seen repeatedly, ten times or more. The chain has TRBV11-2 and TRBJ2-5; no reliable D call. Germline-derived CDR1 and CDR2 are SGHAT and FQNNGV. The CDR3 spans 12 residues. Trimming took 5 bases from V and 5 from J, leaving 9 bases between them. The CDR3 DNA reads TGTGCCAGCAGCCCGATACGGGAGACCCAGTACTTC. As protein: CASSPIRETQYF.

This clonotype showed up many times. The gene calls are TRBV24-1 and TRBJ1-5; TRBD1 matches at 8 bases. Germline-derived CDR1 and CDR2 are KGHDR and SFDVKD. The CDR3 has 16 residues. V lost 9 bases to trimming and J lost 2 bases; unmatched junction nucleotides: 11. CDR3 DNA: TGTGCCACCCTACTTCCCGGGACAGGATGCAATCAGCCCCAGCATTTT. Its protein product is CATLLPGTGCNQPQHF.

Worth noting for this clonotype: One junction end disagrees with the germline gene, perhaps due to a read error. V and J are TRBV28 and TRBJ1-3; D is unclear. In germline, CDR1 is MDHEN, CDR2 SYDVKM. The CDR3 totals 12 residues. CDR3 residues: CASSPEEFAIHF. The CDR3 nucleotides read TGTGCCAGCAGTCCCGAGGAGTTCGCCATACATTTT. The full variable domain, rest sourced from reference TRBV28 and TRBJ1-3, is DVKVTQSSRYLVKRTGEKVFLECVQDMDHENMFWYRQDPGLGLRLIYFSYDVKMKEKGDIPEGYSVSREKKERFSLILESASTNQTSMYLCASSPEEFAIHFGEGSWLTVV.

On this clonotype: One end of the junction varies from germline; a read error may be responsible. The rearrangement links TRBV9 to TRBJ2-4; no reliable D call. Germline assignment: CDR1 SGDLS and CDR2 YYNGEE. CDR3 length equals 14 residues. The CDR3 protein is CASSVGQYENIQSF. As DNA, the CDR3 is TGTGCCAGCAGCGTAGGGCAGTATGAAAACATTCAGTCCTTC.

As to this clonotype: The junction departs from the called germline gene at one end, perhaps through a read error. This chain connects TRBV9 to TRBJ2-5; D is tentatively TRBD1 or TRBD2 (6 bases each). The CDR3 extends over 14 amino acids. Germline V lookup: CDR1 SGDLS, CDR2 YYNGEE. As DNA, the CDR3 is TGTGCCAGCAGCGGGAGACGGGGGCAAGAGACCCAGTCCTTC. Its translation: CASSGRRGQETQSF.

The genes are TRBV7-9 and TRBJ1-6; 7 bases are shared with TRBD1. The trim removed 1 base at V and 10 bases at J, leaving 7 bases unmatched. The germline V gene has CDR1 SEHNR and CDR2 FQNEAQ (reference sequence). This CDR3 region has 15 residues. This chain's CDR3 is CASSLGTGRGSPLHF. In nucleotides, the CDR3 is TGTGCCAGCAGCTTAGGGACAGGACGAGGGTCACCCCTCCACTTT.

The table lists this clonotype with many counts. The chain recombines TRBV11-1 with TRBJ2-1; TRBD2 matches 8 bases. The junction had 21 bases not matched to a gene; V was cut back by 0 bases and J by 8 bases. CDR3 length equals 20 residues. Germline V lookup: CDR1 SGHAT, CDR2 FQDESV (reference sequence). The CDR3 nucleotides read TGTGCCAGCAGCTTAGCGAGTAACGGGGGGGCCCCCATCGGTTCCGATGAGCAGTTCTTC. Its protein product is CASSLASNGGAPIGSDEQFF. Based on the CDR3 plus reference TRBV11-1 and TRBJ2-1, the full variable domain is EAEVAQSPRYKITEKSQAVAFWCDPISGHATLYWYRQILGQGPELLVQFQDESVVDDSQLPKDRFSAERLKGVDSTLKIQPAELGDSAMYLCASSLASNGGAPIGSDEQFFGPGTRLTVL.

This clonotype was seen repeatedly, ten times or more. V gene TRBV6-1 combines with J gene TRBJ1-5, with D possibly TRBD1 on 6 matching bases. The CDR3 extends over 15 amino acids. The germline V gene encodes CDR1 MNHNS and CDR2 SASEGT. With 6 bases removed from V and 6 bases from J, the gap between germline ends came to 18 bases. The CDR3 region is CASRPTGLLSQPQHF. Here the CDR3 DNA reads TGTGCCAGCAGACCAACAGGGCTATTGAGTCAGCCCCAGCATTTT.

As regards this clonotype: Being one base from a much bigger clone, this may be a read error. The chain joins TRBV6-1 to TRBJ1-2; D is uncertain. Germline CDR1 is MNHNS and CDR2 is SASEGT. The CDR3 contains 14 residues. The V gene lost 5 bases and the J gene lost 3 bases, with 13 bases spanning the gap. The CDR3 reads CASSQRQVYYGYTF. CDR3 DNA sequence: TGTGCCAGCAGTCAAAGGCAGGTTTACTATGGCTACACCTTC.

Many counts were recorded for this clonotype. This chain joins TRBV29-1 and TRBJ1-1, with D possibly being TRBD1 (6 bases). Germline values: CDR1 SQVTM, CDR2 ANQGSEA. The length of the CDR3 is 15 residues. V lost 6 bases to trimming and J lost 1 base, with 18 bases between them. The CDR3 DNA sequence: TGCAGCGTCCTCAACACAGGGAGAAGGAACACTGAAGCTTTCTTT. Protein: CSVLNTGRRNTEAFF.

This clonotype came up a few times. This clone may be a read error of a much larger clone one base away. The chain joins TRBV30 to TRBJ2-7; D is unclear. V gave up 7 bases and J gave up 1 base, with 14 bases separating them. The CDR3 totals 13 residues. Looked up from germline, CDR1 is GTSNPN and CDR2 is SVGIG (reference sequence). The DNA for the CDR3 is TGTGCCTCGCTCGGCTTCAGATCCTACGAGCAGTACTTC. This gives the protein CASLGFRSYEQYF.

This clonotype was observed at least ten times. The rearrangement uses TRBV6-5 and TRBJ1-6, with D tentatively TRBD1 (6 bases). The CDR3 runs to 14 residues. CDR1 and CDR2 (germline): MNHEY, SVGAGI. V lost 0 bases and J lost 14, with 14 bases in between. The CDR3, as DNA: TGTGCCAGCAGTTACTCAGGGGGGGATTCGGCCCTCCACTTT. As protein: CASSYSGGDSALHF.

A note on this clonotype: With a much larger clone just one base away, this may be a read error. The rearrangement joins TRBV5-1 to TRBJ1-4; no firm D call. CDR3 length: 12 residues. Germline V gene lookup returns CDR1 SGHRS and CDR2 YFSETQ. Trimming removed 2 bases at V and 8 bases at J, with 7 bases between. The CDR3 nucleotides are TGCGCCAGCAGCTTCGCAGACGAAAAACTGTTTTTT. Encoded protein: CASSFADEKLFF.

In its sample, this clonotype was seen a few times. This may come from a read error, since a much larger clone is one base off. This sequence joins TRBV6-2 or TRBV6-3 and TRBJ2-7; D is unresolved. The CDR3 covers 14 residues. Between the trimmed V and J ends, which lost 5 bases and 3 bases, there was a span of 14 bases. Germline CDR1 reads MNHEY; CDR2 reads SVGEGT. The DNA of the CDR3 is TGTGCCAGCAGTCACGGTGGGTCGCACTACGAGCAGTACTTC. As protein: CASSHGGSHYEQYF.

The table lists this clonotype with many counts. A read error may account for a junction end that differs from germline. The chain recombines TRBV7-2 with TRBJ2-5, with 8 bases aligning to TRBD2. The CDR3 is made up of 17 amino acids. Germline CDR1 SGHTA, CDR2 FQGNSA. DNA of the CDR3: TGTGCCAGCAGCTTAGCGCGGACGGGAGGGCCGCGAGAGCCCCAGTACTTC. Its protein product is CASSLARTGGPREPQYF.

This clonotype was observed at least ten times. The chain combines TRBV4-1 with TRBJ1-3, with TRBD1 as a possible D gene (5 bases). CDR3 length equals 16 residues. The germline V and J ends were trimmed by 3 bases and 0 bases, with 12 bases remaining between them. Germline V gene sequence: CDR1 MGHRA, CDR2 YSYEKL. CDR3 coding DNA: TGCGCCAGCAGCCATTCGACAGCGAGCTCTGGAAACACCATATATTTT. This sequence encodes CASSHSTASSGNTIYF.